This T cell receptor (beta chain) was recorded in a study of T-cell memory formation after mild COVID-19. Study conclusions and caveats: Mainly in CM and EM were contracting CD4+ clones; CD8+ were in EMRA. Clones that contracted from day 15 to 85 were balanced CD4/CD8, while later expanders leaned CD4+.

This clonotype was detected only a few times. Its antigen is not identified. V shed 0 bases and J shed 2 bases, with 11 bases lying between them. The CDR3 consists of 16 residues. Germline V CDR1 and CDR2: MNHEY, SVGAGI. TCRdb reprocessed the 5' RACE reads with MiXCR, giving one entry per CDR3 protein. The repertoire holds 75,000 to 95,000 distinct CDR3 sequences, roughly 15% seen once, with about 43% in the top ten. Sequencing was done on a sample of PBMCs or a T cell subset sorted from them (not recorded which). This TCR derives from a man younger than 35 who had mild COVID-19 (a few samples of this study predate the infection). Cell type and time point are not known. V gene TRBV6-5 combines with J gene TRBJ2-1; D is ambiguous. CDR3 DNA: TGTGCCAGCAGTTACTCGGAACCACCAACCTACAATGAGCAGTTCTTC. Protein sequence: CASSYSEPPTYNEQFF.